A selection of T cell receptor beta chains follows, all from one sample in a study of blood T cell repertoires in COVID-19. The repertoire was sequenced with immunoSEQ multiplex PCR; TCRdb's copy has only in-frame clones and lacks some. Among about 120,000 clones listed, roughly 83% were seen once. The sequenced sample was peripheral blood. Receptors were obtained from a man between 35 and 55 years old with active or convalescent COVID-19. CDR3s include the opening cysteine and the closing phenylalanine or tryptophan. Each record gives: J gene, V gene, CDR3 protein.

J: TRBJ2-5; V: TRBV3-1/TRBV3-2; CDR3: CASSPPGETQYF
J: TRBJ1-4; V: TRBV7-8; CDR3: CASTQRGTGEKLFF
J: TRBJ2-7; V: TRBV7-8; CDR3: CASSLEYRGGIEQYF
J: TRBJ2-3; V: TRBV27; CDR3: CASSFTAVDTQYF
J: TRBJ2-6; V: TRBV7-9; CDR3: CASSLVSAGANVLTF
J: TRBJ2-5; V: TRBV6-5; CDR3: CASSYVGTGLETQYF
J: TRBJ1-2; V: TRBV18; CDR3: CASSPSGERSYTF
J: TRBJ1-4; V: TRBV5-1; CDR3: CASSLAGGAGEKLFF
J: TRBJ2-3; V: TRBV14; CDR3: CASSPWGTRTLGDTQYF
J: TRBJ2-7; V: TRBV25-1; CDR3: CASSAIHEQYF
J: TRBJ2-3; V: TRBV14; CDR3: CASSHSGRHTDTQYF
J: TRBJ1-2; V: TRBV6-5; CDR3: CASSSGTGNYGYTF
J: TRBJ1-1; V: TRBV11-2; CDR3: CASSLAPVGGDTEAFF
J: TRBJ1-2; V: TRBV28; CDR3: CASSLKGRGHGYTF
J: TRBJ2-3; V: TRBV27; CDR3: CASSSSRTDTQYF
J: TRBJ1-1; V: TRBV9; CDR3: CASSVASPEYFPMNTEAFF
J: TRBJ1-5; V: TRBV24-1; CDR3: CATSMDTYQPQHF
J: TRBJ1-1; V: TRBV18; CDR3: CASSPPGSGGKTFF
J: TRBJ1-1; V: TRBV3-1/TRBV3-2; CDR3: CASRGTGEKISEAFF
J: TRBJ1-4; V: TRBV25-1; CDR3: CASSQNEKLFF
J: TRBJ1-4; V: TRBV6-6; CDR3: CASSYAEDNEKLFF
J: TRBJ2-7; V: TRBV3-1/TRBV3-2; CDR3: CASSPRGRVGLEQYF
J: TRBJ1-3; V: TRBV6-4; CDR3: CASSAPWGGGSGNTIYF
J: TRBJ2-7; V: TRBV27; CDR3: CASSFRLSYEQYF
J: TRBJ2-2; V: TRBV4-1; CDR3: CASSQEATINTGELFF
J: TRBJ2-5; V: TRBV30; CDR3: CAWSVRGGWETQYF
J: TRBJ1-2; V: TRBV2; CDR3: CASRDDRGVYGYTF
J: TRBJ1-5; V: TRBV9; CDR3: CASSLADTGPQHF
J: TRBJ1-3; V: TRBV9; CDR3: CASSVTLSGNTIYF
J: TRBJ2-7; V: TRBV27; CDR3: CASSLGGRGYEQYF
J: TRBJ1-4; V: TRBV30; CDR3: CAWRDRGGEKLFF